The present entry profiles one T cell receptor beta chain with its context. This entry is derived from a study of blood T cell repertoires in COVID-19. Only in-frame clones appear in the TCRdb table, and some are missing; sequencing was by immunoSEQ multiplex PCR. Seen here are about 230,000 clones, roughly 84% observed once, and the top ten hold less than 7.5%. The CDR3 is made up of 17 amino acids. Germline trimming cut 4 bases from V and 4 bases from J; bases unmatched to any gene: 10. The germline gives CDR1 KGHSH, CDR2 LQKENI. The chain links TRBV18 to TRBJ2-2; 9 bases line up with TRBD1. The material sequenced was peripheral blood. The receptor comes from a woman aged 50 to 60 with acute or convalescent COVID-19. In DNA, the CDR3 is TGTGCCAGCTCACGGACCGGGACAGGGATGACCACCGGGGAGCTGTTTTTT. Translation: CASSRTGTGMTTGELFF.